The text below deals with one T cell receptor (beta chain). Its specificity is unknown. Time point here: pre-sensitization, week 0. Indicated treatment: therapeutic diphenylcyclopropenone sensitization with weekly scalp DPC. This sample was taken from a study of human T cells and chemical hapten exposure. Across the whole study: Across the whole study, which lasted approximately 5.5 months, patients were given diphenylcyclopropenone on the scalp once a week. DPC (0.01%) was patch tested on the upper back and read at 6 days. Overall study findings and caveats: Significantly more large CDR3 similarity clusters arose among expanded TCRs than among controls.

Looked up from germline, CDR1 is SNHLY and CDR2 is FYNNEI. CDR3 length equals 14 residues. V was clipped by 5 bases and J by 8 bases, with 16 bases between them. Source study methods: Individual samples carried between roughly 23,224 and 750,000 TCRs, with 95,638 as the median. TCRdb fed the RACE reads into MiXCR, producing one record per CDR3 protein. None of the V and J calls come from the authors' own analysis; TCRdb made them. The sample has under 200,000 distinct CDR3 sequences; around 30% are singletons. Sequenced here: whole blood, sampled in connection with sensitization to the hapten diphenylcyclopropenone (DPC). This receptor was taken from a woman aged 30 to 39 with alopecia areata. Some clones in this sample may be carry-over from other donors' samples. V gene TRBV2 combines with J gene TRBJ1-5, with TRBD1 as a possible D gene (6 bases). The CDR3 nucleotides read TGTGCCAGCAGTTTACAGGGTTTTTCGGAGCCCCAGCATTTT. This translates into CASSLQGFSEPQHF.